This T cell receptor beta chain was found in a study of T cell responses to AZD1222 COVID-19 vaccine. This clone was picked up one time. The antigen remains unidentified. Assay: immunoSEQ multiplex PCR; the TCRdb copy retains only in-frame clones and omits some. Of some 140,000 clones in the sample, over 85% were seen once. Study observations and caveats: Among spike-specific TCRs, nearly half reportedly target unmutated variant regions. Clonal diversity was possibly underestimated, and the donors were mostly white British, with more females. Baseline serostatus was positive in only a handful of AZD1222 recipients.

V lost 6 bases to trimming and J lost 0 bases, with 6 bases between them. Germline values: CDR1 LNHDA, CDR2 SQIVND (reference sequence). There are 13 residues in the CDR3. The input for sequencing was peripheral blood, taken on day 0 of AZD1222 vaccination. V usage is TRBV19 and J usage is TRBJ1-5; D is possibly TRBD1 (5 bases). The clonotype originates from an adult in good health. CDR3 coding DNA: TGTGCCAGTAGGGGGGATAGCAATCAGCCCCAGCATTTT. This gives the protein CASRGDSNQPQHF.